The next 16 T cell receptor beta chains were all read from a single sample in a study of blood T cells in healthy people across ages. It was with a sample-barcoded 5' primer and a J-beta primer mix that a second PCR of about 6 to 11 cycles was run. TCRdb itself ran the 5' RACE reads through MiXCR, one entry per CDR3 protein. Of approximately 360,000 distinct CDR3 sequences in the sample, 52% were seen once. Sequencing was done on a sample of blood. The origin of the receptors is a man aged 55 to 69 in good health.

The chain is built from TRBV28 and TRBJ2-4; perhaps D is TRBD1 or TRBD2 (5 bases each). The CDR3 is 15 amino acids. Germline values: CDR1 MDHEN, CDR2 SYDVKM. The V end was cut by 5 bases, the J end by 8 bases, with 19 bases between. The chain's CDR3 is CASSPPGPSTDIQYF. DNA of the CDR3: TGTGCCAGCAGTCCACCGGGACCCTCAACTGACATTCAGTACTTC.

Of note for this clonotype: One end of the junction fails to match germline, which may point to a read error. The chain uses TRBV6-5 and TRBJ2-3, with D possibly being TRBD1 (5 bases). From germline, CDR1 is MNHEY and CDR2 SVGAGI. This CDR3 region has 13 residues. The CDR3 here is CASVGRSTGTQYF. The DNA of the CDR3 is TGTGCCAGCGTAGGCAGGAGCACAGGTACGCAGTATTTT.

This clonotype showed up just a few times. The chain has TRBV29-1 and TRBJ2-6; D remains unclear. The CDR3 totals 14 residues. Per the germline V gene, CDR1 is SQVTM and CDR2 is ANQGSEA. The V end lost 1 base, the J end lost 1 base, and 5 bases lay between the germline ends. Here the CDR3 DNA reads TGCAGCGTTGAAGGTGGGTCTGGGGCCAACGTCCTGACTTTC. Its translation: CSVEGGSGANVLTF.

J is TRBJ2-5 and V is TRBV20-1; TRBD2 might be the D (5 bases). CDR3 length: 17 residues. Germline V CDR1 and CDR2: DFQATT, SNEGSKA (reference sequence). Trimming took 6 bases from V and 11 from J, leaving 34 bases between them. CDR3 sequence: CSALNRASFSSYNEQYF. CDR3 in DNA: TGCAGTGCCTTAAATCGGGCTAGCTTCTCCTCCTACAATGAGCAGTACTTC.

The chain links TRBV7-2 to TRBJ1-5; 8 positions agree with TRBD1. CDR1 is SGHTA, CDR2 FQGNSA, per germline. The ends lost 2 bases at V and 6 bases at J; junction bases unmatched: 6. The CDR3 has 15 amino acids. The CDR3 reads CASSLTSGGGQPQHF. The CDR3 DNA sequence: TGTGCCAGCAGCTTAACATCAGGGGGCGGTCAGCCCCAGCATTTT.

Here the CDR3 reads CAIKLADAYEQYF. The CDR3 bases are TGTGCCATCAAACTAGCGGATGCCTACGAGCAGTACTTC. The chain carries TRBV10-3 and TRBJ2-7; the match to TRBD2 covers 8 bases. This CDR3 comprises 13 residues. The junction had 4 bases not matched to a gene; V was cut back by 7 bases and J by 2 bases. The germline CDR1 and CDR2 sequences are ENHRY and SYGVKD.

This clonotype was counted between two and nine times. The chain is built from TRBV20-1 and TRBJ2-3; D might be TRBD1 (6 bases). Germline V gene data show CDR1 as DFQATT and CDR2 as SNEGSKA (reference sequence). This CDR3 region has 14 residues. V was shortened by 3 bases and J by 0 bases, with 10 bases between the two germline ends. The CDR3 loop is CSARGARSTDTQYF. The CDR3 DNA sequence: TGCAGTGCTAGGGGGGCACGTAGCACAGATACGCAGTATTTT.

The CDR3 region has the DNA TGCAGCGTTGGGGGGACCCCAATTTACAACTATGGCTACACCTTC. This sequence encodes CSVGGTPIYNYGYTF. This sequence joins TRBV29-1 and TRBJ1-2; a possible D gene is TRBD1 (5 bases). This CDR3 has 15 amino acids. Germline V gene sequence: CDR1 SQVTM, CDR2 ANQGSEA. Between the trimmed V and J ends, which lost 4 bases and 2 bases, there was a span of 17 bases.

The chain combines TRBV10-2 with TRBJ2-1; possibly TRBD1 for D (7 bases). Between the trimmed V and J ends, which lost 7 bases and 8 bases, there was a span of 21 bases. The germline V gene encodes CDR1 WSHSY and CDR2 SAAADI. The CDR3 totals 15 residues. CDR3 coding DNA: TGCGCCAGCAACCTGGCCCTAGGAGGGGGCGATGAGCAGTTCTTC. Translated: CASNLALGGGDEQFF.

This clonotype was picked up a small number of times. The genes are TRBV7-2 and TRBJ2-7; no reliable D call. The CDR3 totals 13 residues. Trimming cost V 2 bases and J 6 bases, with 11 bases left between them. CDR1 and CDR2 (germline): SGHTA, FQGNSA. CDR3 sequence (DNA): TGTGCCAGCAGCTTAAGGGCAGAAAGCGAGCAGTACTTC. Amino acid sequence: CASSLRAESEQYF.

This sequence joins TRBV20-1 and TRBJ1-5, with D perhaps matching TRBD1 (6 bases). V shed 3 bases and J shed 2 bases, with 11 bases lying between them. The CDR3 is 14 amino acids. Germline CDR1 reads DFQATT; CDR2 reads SNEGSKA (reference sequence). The CDR3 reads CSASAGAGNQPQHF. Here the CDR3 DNA reads TGCAGTGCTAGCGCAGGGGCTGGCAATCAGCCCCAGCATTTT.

V gene TRBV12-3 or TRBV12-4 combines with J gene TRBJ2-7; D is possibly TRBD2 (5 bases). The DNA end favors TRBJ2-5, so the J call may be wrong. CDR3 length equals 13 residues. The CDR3 coding sequence is TGTGCCAGCGGGATGAGGGCTCTGGAGACCCAGTACTTC. Protein: CASGMRALETQYF.

The chain couples TRBV29-1 to TRBJ1-2; D not certain. The CDR3 has 14 amino acids. Looked up from germline, CDR1 is SQVTM and CDR2 is ANQGSEA. The V end lost 1 base, the J end lost 0 bases, and 9 bases lay between the germline ends. CDR3 loop: CSVEGWPPNYGYTF. The CDR3 DNA follows: TGCAGCGTTGAAGGGTGGCCCCCTAACTATGGCTACACCTTC. Full variable domain (rest looked up from reference TRBV29-1 and TRBJ1-2): SAVISQKPSRDICQRGTSLTIQCQVDSQVTMMFWYRQQPGQSLTLIATANQGSEATYESGFVIDKFPISRPNLTFSTLTVSNMSPEDSSIYLCSVEGWPPNYGYTFGSGTRLTVV.

This clonotype has a single count. The chain recombines TRBV6-1 with TRBJ2-7; D is unresolved. Germline CDR1 and CDR2: MNHNS and SASEGT. Trimming took off 1 base at V and 3 bases at J, with 7 bases between the two ends. The CDR3 totals 13 residues. CDR3 nucleotide sequence: TGTGCCAGCAGTGAAGGTAGGGACTACGAGCAGTACTTC. Its protein product is CASSEGRDYEQYF.

This clonotype is a singleton in its sample. The genes are TRBV12-3 or TRBV12-4 and TRBJ2-3; D not certain. This CDR3 comprises 13 residues. V was clipped by 5 bases and J by 14 bases, with 20 bases between them. The CDR3 is CASSVWRAPRSYF. The CDR3 DNA reads as TGTGCCAGCAGTGTGTGGAGAGCCCCCCGCTCGTATTTT.

The V gene is TRBV20-1, the J gene TRBJ1-1; a weak D match, TRBD1 (5 bases). Germline values: CDR1 DFQATT, CDR2 SNEGSKA (reference sequence). The CDR3 sequence is 14 residues long. The V end was cut by 8 bases, the J end by 5 bases, with 21 bases between. For the CDR3, the DNA is TGCAGTCCACTAAAAATGACAGCAGGGACTGAAGCTTTCTTT. It is translated as CSPLKMTAGTEAFF.